Presented here are 5 T cell receptor beta chains from one specimen sequenced in a study of blood T cell repertoires in COVID-19. Generated by immunoSEQ multiplex PCR, the TCRdb table keeps only in-frame clones and is missing some. The sample holds 40,000 to 45,000 clones; roughly nine tenths are singletons and the top ten take more than 5.5%. The sequencing sample was made of peripheral blood. The source is a human donor in a cohort sampled during active COVID-19.

This rearrangement joins TRBV7-2 to TRBJ2-2; D is possibly TRBD2 (5 bases). V lost 1 base to trimming and J lost 4 bases, with 10 bases between them. Per germline, CDR1 SGHTA and CDR2 FQGNSA. CDR3 length: 15 residues. The CDR3 DNA follows: TGTGCCAGCAGCTTAGACGGGGTATCCACCGGGGAGCTGTTTTTT. This translates into CASSLDGVSTGELFF.

This chain connects TRBV7-8 to TRBJ1-2; 8 bases are shared with TRBD1. V lost 5 bases, J lost 6 bases, and 8 bases stayed unmatched. The CDR3 length is 14 residues. Germline values: CDR1 SGHVS, CDR2 FQNEAQ. The CDR3 sequence: CASSHRTGWDGYTF. CDR3 DNA sequence: TGTGCCAGCAGCCACCGGACAGGGTGGGATGGCTACACCTTC.

The sample holds one count of this clone. V usage is TRBV6-5 and J usage is TRBJ1-3; D is undetermined. This CDR3 comprises 12 residues. The V gene's germline CDR1 is MNHEY and CDR2 SVGAGI. V gave up 11 bases and J gave up 0 bases, with 8 bases separating them. The CDR3 protein is CAAHTSGNTIYF. The CDR3, as DNA: TGTGCCGCCCACACCTCTGGAAACACCATATATTTT.

The V gene is TRBV6-1, the J gene TRBJ2-7, with D possibly matching TRBD1 (5 bases). CDR3 size: 15 residues. Germline CDR1 is MNHNS and CDR2 is SASEGT. V lost 1 base and J lost 0, with 10 bases in between. The CDR3 DNA is TGTGCCAGCAGTGAAGGAAGACAGCCCTCCTACGAGCAGTACTTC. Translating gives CASSEGRQPSYEQYF.

V is TRBV19 and J is TRBJ2-7; maybe TRBD2 (6 bases). CDR3 length: 13 amino acids. Germline lookup yields CDR1 LNHDA and CDR2 SQIVND (reference sequence). Trimming took 1 base from V and 5 from J, leaving 9 bases between them. The chain's CDR3 is CASSIVPGDEQYF. The CDR3 DNA sequence: TGTGCCAGTAGTATAGTACCGGGGGACGAGCAGTACTTC. Using reference TRBV19 and TRBJ2-7 for the parts outside the CDR3, the full variable domain is DGGITQSPKYLFRKEGQNVTLSCEQNLNHDAMYWYRQDPGQGLRLIYYSQIVNDFQKGDIAEGYSVSREKKESFPLTVTSAQKNPTAFYLCASSIVPGDEQYFGPGTRLTVT.